These 12 T cell receptor beta chains originate from one sample sequenced in a study of shared clonotypes between healthy human individuals. Generated by immunoSEQ multiplex PCR, the TCRdb table keeps only in-frame clones and is missing some. The sample has a few million clones; approximately 94% are singletons. Source material: naive CD4+ T cells sorted from blood. This sample's subset: CD45RA+ positively selected. Source of these receptors: a young man in good health.

The chain is built from TRBV29-1 and TRBJ2-3; D unclear. CDR1 is SQVTM and CDR2 is ANQGSEA in the germline V gene. The CDR3 has 11 residues. V lost 3 bases and J lost 5, with 6 bases in between. CDR3 bases: TGCAGCGTTGAGATAAAAGATACGCAGTATTTT. Protein product: CSVEIKDTQYF.

This clone appeared once. The CDR3: CASTQTGTSVGAFF. The CDR3 DNA is TGTGCCAGCACCCAAACCGGGACATCCGTTGGAGCTTTCTTT. The chain links TRBV7-9 to TRBJ1-1; TRBD1 is a possible D gene (6 bases). CDR1 SEHNR and CDR2 FQNEAQ come from the germline V gene (reference sequence). Between the trimmed V and J ends, which lost 7 bases and 10 bases, there was a span of 22 bases. This CDR3 has 14 residues.

With respect to this clone: This sample also contains other DNA sequences that code for the same CDR3. This chain links TRBV5-1 with TRBJ1-1; D remains ambiguous. The germline V gene encodes CDR1 SGHRS and CDR2 YFSETQ. Between the trimmed V and J ends, which lost 0 bases and 8 bases, there was a span of 8 bases. The CDR3 contains 12 residues. The CDR3 protein is CASSLGEGEAFF. The CDR3 DNA sequence: TGCGCCAGCAGCTTGGGGGAGGGCGAAGCTTTCTTT.

With regard to this clone: The same CDR3 also results from other DNA sequences found in this sample. Here the CDR3 reads CASSEQGPNYGYTF. The CDR3 DNA is TGTGCCAGCAGTGAACAAGGACCGAACTATGGCTACACCTTC. The chain combines TRBV2 with TRBJ1-2; D is undetermined. V gave up 2 bases and J gave up 2 bases, with 9 bases separating them. The CDR3 runs 14 residues. Germline assignment: CDR1 SNHLY and CDR2 FYNNEI.

The rearrangement links TRBV25-1 to TRBJ2-5; D gene ambiguous. The ends were cut back, 8 bases at V and 5 bases at J, with 9 bases in the middle. Germline V gene lookup returns CDR1 MGHDK and CDR2 SYGVNS. The CDR3 loop spans 11 amino acids. CDR3 DNA: TGTGCCAGCTCGATCAGGGAGACCCAGTACTTC. The encoded protein is CASSIRETQYF.

The chain employs TRBV5-1 and TRBJ2-2; D possibly corresponds to TRBD2 (5 bases). This CDR3 contains 11 residues. V lost 6 bases and J lost 5, with 5 bases in between. Germline CDR1 reads SGHRS; CDR2 reads YFSETQ. CDR3 amino acids: CASKRTGELFF. CDR3 in DNA: TGCGCCAGCAAGCGGACCGGGGAGCTGTTTTTT.

The chain uses TRBV2 and TRBJ2-3; D gene uncertain. The CDR3 covers 14 residues. Germline loops: CDR1 SNHLY, CDR2 FYNNEI. Trimming shortened V by 5 bases and J by 1 base, and 10 bases separated the two germline ends. CDR3 sequence reads: CASSNLLGTDTQYF. The CDR3 bases are TGTGCCAGCAGTAACCTTCTGGGCACAGATACGCAGTATTTT.

The chain links TRBV7-9 to TRBJ2-5; a weak D match, TRBD2 (6 bases). Germline-derived CDR1 and CDR2 are SEHNR and FQNEAQ (reference sequence). The CDR3 is made up of 14 amino acids. The V end lost 1 base, the J end lost 4 bases, and 10 bases lay between the germline ends. CDR3 sequence (DNA): TGTGCCAGCAGCTTAGGGAGGGTCTCAGAGACCCAGTACTTC. It yields the protein CASSLGRVSETQYF.

This chain links TRBV29-1 with TRBJ1-1; 10 nucleotides match TRBD1. Germline CDR1 SQVTM, CDR2 ANQGSEA. V shed 5 bases, J shed 0 bases, and the junction held 9 bases outside the gene matches. The CDR3 is made up of 16 amino acids. CDR3 region: CSVSAGTGVMNTEAFF. The DNA of the CDR3 is TGCAGCGTTTCTGCCGGGACAGGGGTGATGAACACTGAAGCTTTCTTT.

CDR3 sequence (DNA): TGCGCCAGCAGCCACCCCGACAGGGTTCGTATCGATGAGCAGTTCTTC. Protein sequence: CASSHPDRVRIDEQFF. This chain uses TRBV4-1 with TRBJ2-1; 7 nucleotides line up with TRBD1. This CDR3 region has 16 residues. Germline CDR1 and CDR2: MGHRA and YSYEKL. V shed 3 bases, J shed 8 bases, and the junction held 13 bases outside the gene matches.

Concerning this clone itself: Other nucleotide sequences from this sample produce the same CDR3. The chain uses TRBV2 and TRBJ1-5; a weak D match, TRBD1 (6 bases). The CDR3 runs to 13 residues. V was clipped by 7 bases and J by 1 base, with 8 bases between them. Germline CDR1 reads SNHLY; CDR2 reads FYNNEI. The DNA of the CDR3 is TGTGCCAGCAAGGGGGACAGCAATCAGCCCCAGCATTTT. Translated: CASKGDSNQPQHF.

The J gene is TRBJ1-5, the V gene TRBV6-4; D is possibly TRBD1 (6 bases). This CDR3 is built from 15 residues. Trimming took 4 bases from V and 6 from J, leaving 16 bases between them. The germline V gene encodes CDR1 MRHNA and CDR2 SNTAGT. The CDR3 DNA reads TGTGCCAGCAGTGCTGAGGGGGGAATGGGTCAGCCCCAGCATTTT. As protein: CASSAEGGMGQPQHF.